This T cell receptor beta chain comes out of a study of CD8 T cells in ankylosing spondylitis. This clonotype was observed a handful of times. Its antigen is not known. Germline lookup yields CDR1 KGHSH and CDR2 LQKENI. Trimming cost V 3 bases and J 4 bases, with 13 bases left between them. The CDR3 contains 14 residues. Making the TCR beta libraries involved quantitative 5'-RACE with molecular barcodes. One entry per CDR3 protein results from TCRdb running MiXCR on the 5' RACE reads. This sample has hundreds of thousands of distinct CDR3 sequences, with around 26% found just once. The study, taken as a whole, reports: Reports of some motif variants in reactive arthritis synovial fluid and blood predate this one. Characteristic, it appeared, of ankylosing spondylitis blood was a TCR beta motif of eight or nine highly homologous variants. The authors found the disease-linked clones to be CD8+ and relatively rare in peripheral blood. It was reported that disease-linked clones were significantly enriched in matched ankylosing spondylitis synovial fluid.

The sample was blood, either unsorted or a sorted T cell fraction (not recorded which). The V gene is TRBV18, the J gene TRBJ2-7; D possibly corresponds to TRBD1 (6 bases). This sequence originates from a male donor with ankylosing spondylitis. The CDR3: CASSPSGVWYEQYV. CDR3 nucleotide sequence: TGTGCCAGCTCACCGTCAGGGGTATGGTACGAGCAGTACGTC.